The rows below give T cell receptor beta chains drawn from one sample of a study of human T cells and chemical hapten exposure. Each CDR3 protein is one row after TCRdb ran MiXCR on the RACE reads. Of some 400,000 distinct CDR3 sequences in the sample, 4.8% were seen once. The input for sequencing was whole blood, taken in connection with sensitization to the hapten diphenylcyclopropenone (DPC). These receptor sequences come from a woman between 50 and 59 years old with alopecia areata. Some clones in this sample may be carry-over from other donors' samples. Both conserved end residues are part of each CDR3. D genes are given only for firm matches. Clone size is stated in some rows and not others, as once, few, many or a class when expanded.

d_gene: .; v_gene: TRBV20-1; abundance: many; j_gene: TRBJ1-1; CDR3nt: TGCAGTGCTAGAGAATATAACACCCAGAACACTGAAGCTTTCTTT; CDR3aa: CSAREYNTQNTEAFF
d_gene: .; v_gene: TRBV28; abundance: many; j_gene: TRBJ2-1; CDR3nt: TGTGCCAGCAGTTTCCTCCACACAATGGGTGAGCAGTTCTTC; CDR3aa: CASSFLHTMGEQFF
d_gene: TRBD1; v_gene: TRBV4-1; abundance: many; j_gene: TRBJ1-1; CDR3nt: TGCGCCAGCAGCCAAGACAGAGGTCGAGAACGGTCGAGAACCCAGGGGGATAGTGCTTTCTTT; CDR3aa: CASSQDRGRERSRTQGDSAFF
d_gene: TRBD1; v_gene: TRBV9; abundance: .; j_gene: TRBJ2-3; CDR3nt: TGTGCCAGCAGCGCAAGGGACAGGCTCATCGGCACAGATACGCAGTATTTT; CDR3aa: CASSARDRLIGTDTQYF
d_gene: .; v_gene: TRBV12-3/TRBV12-4; abundance: many; j_gene: TRBJ2-7; CDR3nt: TGTGCCAGCAGTTGGCAAGGGGGCGAGCAGTACTTC; CDR3aa: CASSWQGGEQYF
d_gene: .; v_gene: TRBV14; abundance: few; j_gene: TRBJ2-7; CDR3nt: TGTGCCAGCAGCCAAGTGAGGGGCGACGAGCAGTACTTC; CDR3aa: CASSQVRGDEQYF
d_gene: .; v_gene: TRBV9; abundance: many; j_gene: TRBJ2-3; CDR3nt: TGTGCCAGCGGTGGCGCGATCCGCACAGATACGCAGTATTTT; CDR3aa: CASGGAIRTDTQYF
d_gene: .; v_gene: TRBV13; abundance: many; j_gene: TRBJ1-4; CDR3nt: TGTGCCAGCAGCCCGCGACGGGATCATGAAAAACTGTTTTTT; CDR3aa: CASSPRRDHEKLFF
d_gene: .; v_gene: TRBV20-1; abundance: .; j_gene: TRBJ1-4; CDR3nt: TGCAGTGCTCCTTTACCCTTGGGCGGCGAAAAACTGTTTTTT; CDR3aa: CSAPLPLGGEKLFF
d_gene: .; v_gene: TRBV5-6; abundance: .; j_gene: TRBJ1-1; CDR3nt: TGTGCCAGCAACCCCTTCCAGAATATGAACACTGAAGCTTTCTTT; CDR3aa: CASNPFQNMNTEAFF